The rows below give T cell receptor beta chains drawn from one sample of a study of identical twins. TCRdb independently ran MiXCR on the 5' RACE reads; one entry per CDR3 protein. The profile shows some 500,000 distinct CDR3 sequences, more than 9% of them singletons. Another study also made use of these data, one on yellow fever vaccine responses in identical twins.

Sequencing used PBMCs. Receptors originate from a woman aged 18-29 years in good health. Both conserved end residues are part of each CDR3. D genes are given only for firm matches. A clone size is listed for some rows: how often the clone was seen (once, few, many), or a class if it is expanded.

v_call: TRBV20-1
d_call: -
clone_size: many
j_call: TRBJ2-1
cdr3_aa: CSAASNEQFF
cdr3_nt: TGCAGTGCCGCTTCCAATGAGCAGTTCTTC

v_call: TRBV19
d_call: TRBD2
clone_size: -
j_call: TRBJ2-2
cdr3_aa: CASSMMAAGGPTGELFF
cdr3_nt: TGTGCCAGTAGTATGATGGCGGCGGGGGGGCCCACCGGGGAGCTGTTTTTT

v_call: TRBV19
d_call: TRBD2
clone_size: many
j_call: TRBJ2-7
cdr3_aa: CASSPGTSSYEQYF
cdr3_nt: TGTGCCAGCAGCCCCGGGACTAGCTCCTACGAGCAGTACTTC

v_call: TRBV3-1
d_call: -
clone_size: few
j_call: TRBJ2-3
cdr3_aa: CASSISGTSTDTQYF
cdr3_nt: TGTGCCAGCAGCATTAGCGGCACTAGCACAGATACGCAGTATTTT

v_call: TRBV5-1
d_call: -
clone_size: many
j_call: TRBJ2-2
cdr3_aa: CASSLVGSPVAGELFF
cdr3_nt: TGCGCCAGCAGCTTGGTTGGGTCACCGGTAGCCGGGGAGCTGTTTTTT

v_call: TRBV4-3
d_call: TRBD1
clone_size: few
j_call: TRBJ2-7
cdr3_aa: CASSQDRDRGWYEQYF
cdr3_nt: TGCGCCAGCAGCCAAGATCGAGACAGGGGGTGGTACGAGCAGTACTTC

v_call: TRBV18
d_call: -
clone_size: -
j_call: TRBJ2-3
cdr3_aa: CASSPGFEDTQYF
cdr3_nt: TGTGCCAGCTCACCAGGATTCGAGGATACGCAGTATTTT

v_call: TRBV2
d_call: TRBD1
clone_size: many
j_call: TRBJ2-7
cdr3_aa: CASSSGTAVSYEQYF
cdr3_nt: TGTGCCAGCAGCTCCGGGACAGCCGTATCCTACGAGCAGTACTTC

v_call: TRBV29-1
d_call: TRBD2
clone_size: many
j_call: TRBJ2-1
cdr3_aa: CSVYRLATYNEQFF
cdr3_nt: TGCAGCGTTTACCGACTAGCTACCTACAATGAGCAGTTCTTC

v_call: TRBV6-1
d_call: -
clone_size: many
j_call: TRBJ1-2
cdr3_aa: CASSEVGDNYGYTF
cdr3_nt: TGTGCCAGCAGTGAAGTCGGGGACAACTATGGCTACACCTTC

v_call: TRBV4-2
d_call: TRBD2
clone_size: many
j_call: TRBJ2-1
cdr3_aa: CASSQELPFLAASDGFTHNEQFF
cdr3_nt: TGTGCCAGCAGCCAAGAACTTCCATTCCTAGCGGCTAGCGACGGTTTTACCCACAATGAGCAGTTCTTC

v_call: TRBV12-3/TRBV12-4
d_call: TRBD1
clone_size: few
j_call: TRBJ1-1
cdr3_aa: CASSLGSRGLMNTEAFF
cdr3_nt: TGTGCCAGCAGTTTAGGTAGCAGGGGGCTGATGAACACTGAAGCTTTCTTT

v_call: TRBV4-2
d_call: TRBD2
clone_size: -
j_call: TRBJ2-3
cdr3_aa: CASSSQLGTSGFADTQYF
cdr3_nt: TGTGCCAGCAGCTCTCAATTAGGTACTAGCGGGTTCGCAGATACGCAGTATTTT

v_call: TRBV7-2
d_call: TRBD2
clone_size: -
j_call: TRBJ2-1
cdr3_aa: CASSMQVGGRGYNEQFF
cdr3_nt: TGTGCCAGCAGCATGCAGGTGGGCGGGAGGGGCTACAATGAGCAGTTCTTC

v_call: TRBV28
d_call: -
clone_size: few
j_call: TRBJ2-1
cdr3_aa: CASANSGYGDNEQFF
cdr3_nt: TGTGCCAGCGCGAACTCAGGGTATGGAGACAATGAGCAGTTCTTC

v_call: TRBV29-1
d_call: -
clone_size: many
j_call: TRBJ2-1
cdr3_aa: CSVNRGGEQFF
cdr3_nt: TGCAGCGTGAACAGGGGAGGTGAGCAGTTCTTC

v_call: TRBV5-1
d_call: -
clone_size: many
j_call: TRBJ2-7
cdr3_aa: CASSLELGTAEQYF
cdr3_nt: TGCGCCAGCAGCTTGGAGCTCGGAACGGCCGAGCAGTACTTC

v_call: TRBV5-6
d_call: TRBD2
clone_size: few
j_call: TRBJ2-1
cdr3_aa: CASSHGLAGVAYNEQFF
cdr3_nt: TGTGCCAGCAGCCATGGACTAGCGGGAGTTGCCTACAATGAGCAGTTCTTC

v_call: TRBV7-8
d_call: -
clone_size: -
j_call: TRBJ2-3
cdr3_aa: CASSSLDGSTDTQYF
cdr3_nt: TGTGCCAGCAGCTCTCTGGACGGGAGCACAGATACGCAGTATTTT

v_call: TRBV15
d_call: -
clone_size: few
j_call: TRBJ2-1
cdr3_aa: CATSPEGPSSYNEQFF
cdr3_nt: TGTGCCACCAGCCCGGAAGGCCCCAGCTCCTACAATGAGCAGTTCTTC

v_call: TRBV19
d_call: TRBD2
clone_size: -
j_call: TRBJ2-1
cdr3_aa: CASSILAGVGYNEQFF
cdr3_nt: TGTGCCAGTAGTATCCTAGCGGGAGTGGGTTACAATGAGCAGTTCTTC

v_call: TRBV6-1
d_call: TRBD2
clone_size: many
j_call: TRBJ2-7
cdr3_aa: CASRPSGGPYEQYF
cdr3_nt: TGTGCCAGCAGGCCTAGCGGGGGCCCTTACGAGCAGTACTTC

v_call: TRBV12-3/TRBV12-4
d_call: -
clone_size: many
j_call: TRBJ1-2
cdr3_aa: CASSLARALQAYGYTF
cdr3_nt: TGTGCCAGCAGTTTAGCCCGAGCACTACAGGCCTATGGCTACACCTTC

v_call: TRBV24-1
d_call: TRBD1
clone_size: few
j_call: TRBJ1-5
cdr3_aa: CATSDPGQGSDQPQHF
cdr3_nt: TGTGCCACCAGTGATCCCGGACAGGGATCGGATCAGCCCCAGCATTTT

v_call: TRBV7-9
d_call: -
clone_size: many
j_call: TRBJ1-2
cdr3_aa: CASSLENQGRYGYTF
cdr3_nt: TGTGCCAGCAGCTTAGAGAACCAGGGACGCTATGGCTACACCTTC

v_call: TRBV9
d_call: -
clone_size: few
j_call: TRBJ2-1
cdr3_aa: CASSVGPLRPYNEQFF
cdr3_nt: TGTGCCAGCAGCGTAGGACCCCTCAGACCGTACAATGAGCAGTTCTTC

v_call: TRBV20-1
d_call: -
clone_size: few
j_call: TRBJ2-3
cdr3_aa: CSADDRFTDTQYF
cdr3_nt: TGCAGTGCTGACGACAGGTTCACAGATACGCAGTATTTT

v_call: TRBV6-1
d_call: TRBD1
clone_size: many
j_call: TRBJ2-7
cdr3_aa: CASRNRDSSYEQYF
cdr3_nt: TGTGCCAGCAGAAACCGGGACAGCTCCTACGAGCAGTACTTC

v_call: TRBV15
d_call: -
clone_size: -
j_call: TRBJ2-5
cdr3_aa: CATSRDLRVSQETQYF
cdr3_nt: TGTGCCACCAGCAGAGATTTGAGGGTTAGCCAAGAGACCCAGTACTTC

v_call: TRBV20-1
d_call: -
clone_size: few
j_call: TRBJ2-5
cdr3_aa: CSASGASGETQYF
cdr3_nt: TGCAGTGCTTCAGGGGCTAGCGGAGAGACCCAGTACTTC

v_call: TRBV7-8
d_call: -
clone_size: many
j_call: TRBJ2-5
cdr3_aa: CASSLGYPMRETQYF
cdr3_nt: TGTGCCAGCAGCTTAGGCTATCCTATGCGGGAGACCCAGTACTTC

v_call: TRBV29-1
d_call: -
clone_size: many
j_call: TRBJ1-2
cdr3_aa: CSGFGLLWGYTF
cdr3_nt: TGCAGCGGATTCGGACTCTTATGGGGCTACACCTTC

v_call: TRBV5-1
d_call: -
clone_size: many
j_call: TRBJ1-1
cdr3_aa: CASSFSGNTEAFF
cdr3_nt: TGTGCCAGCAGCTTTAGCGGGAACACTGAAGCTTTCTTT

v_call: TRBV20-1
d_call: -
clone_size: -
j_call: TRBJ2-3
cdr3_aa: CSASPGPRLDTQYF
cdr3_nt: TGCAGTGCTAGTCCGGGACCACGGTTAGATACGCAGTATTTT

v_call: TRBV11-2
d_call: -
clone_size: many
j_call: TRBJ2-5
cdr3_aa: CASSLDRMETQYF
cdr3_nt: TGTGCCAGCAGCTTAGACAGGATGGAGACCCAGTACTTC

v_call: TRBV28
d_call: TRBD2
clone_size: -
j_call: TRBJ2-2
cdr3_aa: CASSLSGRTYTGELFF
cdr3_nt: TGTGCCAGCAGTTTGAGCGGGAGGACGTACACCGGGGAGCTGTTTTTT

v_call: TRBV27
d_call: -
clone_size: few
j_call: TRBJ2-7
cdr3_aa: CASSPEGFTYEQYF
cdr3_nt: TGTGCCAGCAGCCCGGAAGGGTTCACCTACGAGCAGTACTTC

v_call: TRBV18
d_call: -
clone_size: few
j_call: TRBJ2-3
cdr3_aa: CASSKGTDTQYF
cdr3_nt: TGTGCCAGCTCGAAAGGGACAGATACGCAGTATTTT

v_call: TRBV4-2
d_call: -
clone_size: many
j_call: TRBJ2-3
cdr3_aa: CASSQVQGPDTQYF
cdr3_nt: TGTGCCAGCAGCCAAGTTCAGGGCCCAGATACGCAGTATTTT

v_call: TRBV12-3/TRBV12-4
d_call: TRBD1
clone_size: -
j_call: TRBJ2-5
cdr3_aa: CASSPEGQYLQETQYF
cdr3_nt: TGTGCCAGCAGTCCAGAGGGACAGTACCTCCAAGAGACCCAGTACTTC

v_call: TRBV3-1
d_call: TRBD1
clone_size: -
j_call: TRBJ1-4
cdr3_aa: CASSQVTGGNEKLFF
cdr3_nt: TGTGCCAGCAGCCAAGTGACAGGGGGTAATGAAAAACTGTTTTTT

v_call: TRBV5-6
d_call: -
clone_size: -
j_call: TRBJ2-5
cdr3_aa: CASSFLARVETQYF
cdr3_nt: TGTGCCAGCAGCTTCTTGGCCAGGGTTGAGACCCAGTACTTC

v_call: TRBV20-1
d_call: -
clone_size: -
j_call: TRBJ1-1
cdr3_aa: CSAKKNTEAFF
cdr3_nt: TGCAGTGCTAAGAAGAACACTGAAGCTTTCTTT

v_call: TRBV7-2
d_call: TRBD2
clone_size: many
j_call: TRBJ2-1
cdr3_aa: CASSFFLADPAYNEQFF
cdr3_nt: TGTGCCAGCAGCTTCTTTCTAGCGGACCCAGCATACAATGAGCAGTTCTTC

v_call: TRBV5-1
d_call: TRBD1
clone_size: -
j_call: TRBJ2-1
cdr3_aa: CASSLAGQDYNEQFF
cdr3_nt: TGCGCCAGCAGCTTGGCGGGACAGGACTACAATGAGCAGTTCTTC

v_call: TRBV9
d_call: -
clone_size: -
j_call: TRBJ1-2
cdr3_aa: CASTSSQGAGRGYTF
cdr3_nt: TGTGCCAGCACCTCAAGTCAGGGAGCGGGGAGAGGCTACACCTTC

v_call: TRBV11-2
d_call: TRBD2
clone_size: many
j_call: TRBJ2-3
cdr3_aa: CASSLVTSGAATQYF
cdr3_nt: TGTGCCAGCAGCTTAGTAACTAGCGGGGCCGCTACGCAGTATTTT

v_call: TRBV4-3
d_call: TRBD2
clone_size: few
j_call: TRBJ2-3
cdr3_aa: CASSQVGAGGRDTQYF
cdr3_nt: TGCGCCAGCAGCCAAGTCGGAGCGGGAGGGCGAGATACGCAGTATTTT

v_call: TRBV7-2
d_call: TRBD1
clone_size: -
j_call: TRBJ2-1
cdr3_aa: CASSLTGQVGGEQFF
cdr3_nt: TGTGCCAGCAGCCTAACGGGACAGGTTGGAGGTGAGCAGTTCTTC

v_call: TRBV12-3/TRBV12-4
d_call: TRBD1
clone_size: -
j_call: TRBJ1-1
cdr3_aa: CASGRTGPNTEAFF
cdr3_nt: TGTGCCAGCGGACGGACAGGTCCAAACACTGAAGCTTTCTTT

v_call: TRBV5-1
d_call: TRBD2
clone_size: few
j_call: TRBJ2-3
cdr3_aa: CASSWGLAGVGTDTQYF
cdr3_nt: TGCGCCAGCAGCTGGGGACTAGCGGGAGTAGGCACAGATACGCAGTATTTT

v_call: TRBV29-1
d_call: -
clone_size: many
j_call: TRBJ2-5
cdr3_aa: CSVEDEGQETQYF
cdr3_nt: TGCAGCGTTGAAGATGAGGGACAAGAGACCCAGTACTTC

v_call: TRBV6-5
d_call: -
clone_size: few
j_call: TRBJ2-7
cdr3_aa: CASSFTGPGYEQYF
cdr3_nt: TGTGCCAGCAGTTTCACAGGACCGGGCTACGAGCAGTACTTC

v_call: TRBV18
d_call: -
clone_size: many
j_call: TRBJ2-3
cdr3_aa: CASSPEGFGTDTQYF
cdr3_nt: TGTGCCAGCTCACCCGAGGGTTTCGGCACAGATACGCAGTATTTT

v_call: TRBV6-1
d_call: TRBD1
clone_size: few
j_call: TRBJ1-5
cdr3_aa: CASSPRGLANQPQHF
cdr3_nt: TGTGCCAGCAGTCCCAGGGGGCTAGCCAATCAGCCCCAGCATTTT

v_call: TRBV6-5
d_call: TRBD2
clone_size: -
j_call: TRBJ2-7
cdr3_aa: CASSYWASGSYEQYF
cdr3_nt: TGTGCCAGCAGTTACTGGGCTAGCGGGAGCTACGAGCAGTACTTC

v_call: TRBV12-3/TRBV12-4
d_call: -
clone_size: once
j_call: TRBJ2-7
cdr3_aa: CSSSWDRPGEQYF
cdr3_nt: TGTTCCAGCAGCTGGGACCGCCCGGGCGAGCAGTACTTC